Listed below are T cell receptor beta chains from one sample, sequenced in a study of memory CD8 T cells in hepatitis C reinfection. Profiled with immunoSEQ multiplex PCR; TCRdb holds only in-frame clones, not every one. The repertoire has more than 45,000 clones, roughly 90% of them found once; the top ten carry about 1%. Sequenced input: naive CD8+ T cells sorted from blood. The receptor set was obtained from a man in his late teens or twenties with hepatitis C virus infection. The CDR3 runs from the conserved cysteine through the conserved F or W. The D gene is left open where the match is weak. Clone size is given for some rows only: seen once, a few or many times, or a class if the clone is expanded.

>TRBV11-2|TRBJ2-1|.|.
TGTGCCAGCAGCTTAGATCGGGATGAGTCCTACAATGAGCAGTTCTTC
CASSLDRDESYNEQFF
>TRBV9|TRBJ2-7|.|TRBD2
TGTGCCAGCAGCGTAGGGGGGGCTAGCGGGGGGCGTAATGGAGAGCAGTACTTC
CASSVGGASGGRNGEQYF
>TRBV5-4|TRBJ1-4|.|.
TGTGCCAGCACCAACTTCGGGGGTGAAAAACTGTTTTTT
CASTNFGGEKLFF
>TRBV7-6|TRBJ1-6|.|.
TGTGCCAGCAGCTTAGGAGCGGGGGATAGCTCCTATAATTCACCCCTCCACTTT
CASSLGAGDSSYNSPLHF
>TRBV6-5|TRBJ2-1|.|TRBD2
TGTGCCAGCAGTTTAGCGGGGGGGCCTTACAATGAGCAGTTCTTC
CASSLAGGPYNEQFF
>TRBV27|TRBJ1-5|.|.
TGTGCCAGCAGTTTATTCCAGGATAGCAATCAGCCCCAGCATTTT
CASSLFQDSNQPQHF
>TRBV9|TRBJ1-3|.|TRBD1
TGTGCCAGCAGCTTCGGGACAGGGGGATCTGGAAACACCATATATTTT
CASSFGTGGSGNTIYF
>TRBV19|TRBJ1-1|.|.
TGTGCCAGTAGTGTCTCAGTTACTGAAGCTTTCTTT
CASSVSVTEAFF
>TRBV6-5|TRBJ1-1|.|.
TGTGCCAGCCAGGGTGCCACGCTTGAAGCTTTCTTT
CASQGATLEAFF
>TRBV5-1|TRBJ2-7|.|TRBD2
TGCGCCAGCAGCCATTCGACTAGCGGGAGATACGAGCAGTACTTC
CASSHSTSGRYEQYF
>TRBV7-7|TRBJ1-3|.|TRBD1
TGTGCCAGCAGCTACACGCGGAGCAGGGGGCCTGGAAACACCATATATTTT
CASSYTRSRGPGNTIYF
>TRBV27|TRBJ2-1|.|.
TGTGCCAGCAGTTTATCGTCGGGGGAGACCCACAATGAGCAGTTCTTC
CASSLSSGETHNEQFF
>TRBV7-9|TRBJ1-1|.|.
TGTGCCAGCAGCTTAGTGGACAGCACTGAAGCTTTCTTT
CASSLVDSTEAFF
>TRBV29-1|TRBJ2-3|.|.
TGCAGCGTTGATGGACGGGACTCATTAGATACGCAGTATTTT
CSVDGRDSLDTQYF
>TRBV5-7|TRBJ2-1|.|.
TGTGCCAGCAGACTTGCAGGGGGGAATGAGCAGTTCTTC
CASRLAGGNEQFF
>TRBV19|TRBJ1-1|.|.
TGTGCCAGTACCGCCTCGGTTGGGCAGGGTGGGAACACTGAAGCTTTCTTT
CASTASVGQGGNTEAFF
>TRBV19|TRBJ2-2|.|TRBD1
TGTGCCAGTAGTGCAACAGGGGCCACCGGGGAGCTGTTTTTT
CASSATGATGELFF
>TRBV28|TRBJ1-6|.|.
TGTGCCAGCTTCGGGGGAAACGCCTATAATTCACCCCTCCACTTT
CASFGGNAYNSPLHF
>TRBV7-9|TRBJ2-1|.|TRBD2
TGTGCCAGCAGCTTACCGATAGCGGGGGCGCCGGACAATGAGCAGTTCTTC
CASSLPIAGAPDNEQFF
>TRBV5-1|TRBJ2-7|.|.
TGCGCCAGCAGCTACCAGGGCTCCTACGAGCAGTACTTC
CASSYQGSYEQYF
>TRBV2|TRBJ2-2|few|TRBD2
TGTGCCAGCAGACCAGGGACTACGAACACCGGGGAGCTGTTTTTT
CASRPGTTNTGELFF
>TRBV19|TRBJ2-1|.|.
TGTGCCAGTAGTATGACAGACTACAATGAGCAGTTCTTC
CASSMTDYNEQFF
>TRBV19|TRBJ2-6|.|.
TGTGCCAGTAGTTTCAGTGGCTCTGGGGCCAACGTCCTGACTTTC
CASSFSGSGANVLTF
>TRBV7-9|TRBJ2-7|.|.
TGTGCCAGCAGCTTCGGAGGGGGGGCCACAAATCCCTACGAGCAGTACTTC
CASSFGGGATNPYEQYF
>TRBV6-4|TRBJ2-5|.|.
TGTGCCAGCAGTGACTCGACCGGGGTGCAGTACTTC
CASSDSTGVQYF
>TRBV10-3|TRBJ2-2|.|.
TGTGCCATCAGTGACCCTGACAGCCGGACCACCGGGGAGCTGTTTTTT
CAISDPDSRTTGELFF
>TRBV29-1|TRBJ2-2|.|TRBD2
TGCAGCGTCCGGGGGGGAAACGGGGAGCTGTTTTTT
CSVRGGNGELFF
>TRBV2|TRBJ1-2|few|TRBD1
TGTGCCAGCAGCACAGGGGGCCTAAGCTATGGCTACACCTTC
CASSTGGLSYGYTF
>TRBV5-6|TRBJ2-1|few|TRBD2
TGTGCCAGCAGCTACCCCCGACTAGCGGTTAATGAGCAGTTCTTC
CASSYPRLAVNEQFF
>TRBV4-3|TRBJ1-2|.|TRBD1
TGCGCCAGCAGCCCCGGGACAGGGGGAGATGGCTACACCTTC
CASSPGTGGDGYTF
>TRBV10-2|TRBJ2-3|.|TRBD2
TGCGCCAGCAGTGGACTCAGCGGGGATGACACAGATACGCAGTATTTT
CASSGLSGDDTDTQYF
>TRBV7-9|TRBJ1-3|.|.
TGTGCCAGCAGCCCCAGGATTGGTGACACCATATATTTT
CASSPRIGDTIYF
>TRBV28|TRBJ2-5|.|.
TGTGCCAGCAGTTTTTTGTCGGGGATGGAGACCCAGTACTTC
CASSFLSGMETQYF
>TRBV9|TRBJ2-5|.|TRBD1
TGTGCCAGCAGCCTCGAAGGGGGCCAGGGAGAGACCCAGTACTTC
CASSLEGGQGETQYF
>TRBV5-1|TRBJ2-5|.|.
TGCGCCAGCAGCTTGAATCTAGCGAGAGAGACCCAGTACTTC
CASSLNLARETQYF
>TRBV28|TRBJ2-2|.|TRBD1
TGTGCCAGCAGTCTCCGGACAGGGCTCAACACCGGGGAGCTGTTTTTT
CASSLRTGLNTGELFF
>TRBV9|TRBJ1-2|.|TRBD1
TGTGCCAGCAGCGCCTGGGACAGTCCTAACTATGGCTACACCTTC
CASSAWDSPNYGYTF
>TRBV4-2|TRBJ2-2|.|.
TGTGCCAGCAGCCAAGACGGCCGGGGGACCGGGGAGCTGTTTTTT
CASSQDGRGTGELFF
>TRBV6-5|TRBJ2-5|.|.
TGTGCCAGCAGGGCAGGGGAGACCCAGTACTTC
CASRAGETQYF
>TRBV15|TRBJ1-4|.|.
TGTGCCACCAGCACCCTCCCGGAGACAACTAATGAAAAACTGTTTTTT
CATSTLPETTNEKLFF
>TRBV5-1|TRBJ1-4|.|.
TGCGCCAGCAGCCTCGGACAGCAATCGAGTGAAAAACTGTTTTTT
CASSLGQQSSEKLFF
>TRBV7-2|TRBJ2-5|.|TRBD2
TGTGCCAGCAGCACCGGACTAGCGGGGGGTGAGACCCAGTACTTC
CASSTGLAGGETQYF
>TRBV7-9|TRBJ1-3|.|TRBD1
TGTGCCAGCAGCCCCCGGGACAGAAGAAACACCATATATTTT
CASSPRDRRNTIYF
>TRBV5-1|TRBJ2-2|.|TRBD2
TGCGCCAGCAGCTACCGACTAGCGGGAGAGGGCGGGGAGCTGTTTTTT
CASSYRLAGEGGELFF
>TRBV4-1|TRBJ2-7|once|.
TGCGCCAGCAGCCAAGATATGGAAAGCGGACTCTACGAGCAGTACTTC
CASSQDMESGLYEQYF
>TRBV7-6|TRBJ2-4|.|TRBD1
TGTGCCAGCAGCTTGGGACAGGGGGCCAAAAACATTCAGTACTTC
CASSLGQGAKNIQYF
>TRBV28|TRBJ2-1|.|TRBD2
TGTGCCAGCAGTTTAAGGACTAGCGGGAACAATGAGCAGTTCTTC
CASSLRTSGNNEQFF